The rows below give T cell receptor beta chains drawn from one sample of a study of cytomegalovirus exposure and HLA in healthy donors. Produced via immunoSEQ multiplex PCR; TCRdb's table is partial and in-frame only. The sample lists about 80,000 clones; 67% were seen once. The sample consisted of PBMCs. The source is a woman aged 45 to 65 in good health and CMV-seropositive. Both conserved end residues are part of each CDR3. The D gene is left open where the match is weak. A clone size is listed for some rows: how often the clone was seen (once, few, many), or a class if it is expanded.

v_gene,d_gene,abundance,j_gene,CDR3nt,CDR3aa
TRBV12-5,-,-,TRBJ1-1,TGTGCTGGCAGTCGGGGGGCGCAGAACACTGAAGCTTTCTTT,CAGSRGAQNTEAFF
TRBV29-1,-,once,TRBJ2-1,TGCAGCGTATCCCCGCCGACAGCTCAAGATGAGCAGTTCTTC,CSVSPPTAQDEQFF
TRBV5-1,-,-,TRBJ1-1,TGCGCCAGCAGCTTGGCCGTGACAGGGAACACTGAAGCTTTCTTT,CASSLAVTGNTEAFF
TRBV6-5,-,-,TRBJ1-4,TGTGCCAGCAGCGGGGTTGAAAAACTGTTTTTT,CASSGVEKLFF
TRBV6-1,TRBD1,-,TRBJ2-5,TGTGCCAGCAAACAGGGGTACCAAGAGACCCAGTACTTC,CASKQGYQETQYF
TRBV5-5,-,-,TRBJ2-1,TGTGCCAGCAAAAAGAGCGCGAACAATGAGCAGTTCTTC,CASKKSANNEQFF
TRBV6-5,-,-,TRBJ2-2,TGTGCCAGCAGTTACTTCCTTGGGTACACCGGGGAGCTGTTTTTT,CASSYFLGYTGELFF
TRBV5-4,TRBD1,-,TRBJ1-2,TGTGCCGGCGCAGTGGGGGACAGGGGGCTATTGGAGGGCTACACCTTC,CAGAVGDRGLLEGYTF
TRBV27,-,-,TRBJ2-5,TGTGCCAGCAGCCGTTTCGGGGAGACCCAGTACTTC,CASSRFGETQYF
TRBV27,TRBD1,few,TRBJ1-1,TGTGCCAGCAGTTTCGCGACAGGGGGCACTGAAGCTTTCTTT,CASSFATGGTEAFF
TRBV5-6,TRBD2,few,TRBJ2-5,TGTGCCAGCAGCTTGGCTGGCGGGGGTTACCAAGAGACCCAGTACTTC,CASSLAGGGYQETQYF
TRBV11-3,-,-,TRBJ2-3,TGTGCCAGCAGCCCCCTAGGAGGGCCCACAGATACGCAGTATTTT,CASSPLGGPTDTQYF
TRBV30,-,-,TRBJ1-3,TGTGCCTGGAGTTCCGGCGGGGAAGGAAACACCATATATTTT,CAWSSGGEGNTIYF
TRBV23-1,-,-,TRBJ2-2,TGCGCCAGCAGTCAATCGTGGGAGGACACCGGGGAGCTGTTTTTT,CASSQSWEDTGELFF
TRBV27,-,-,TRBJ1-5,TGTGCCAGCAGTTTAGGAAGGGCAGGGAATTCGGCCCAGCATTTT,CASSLGRAGNSAQHF
TRBV5-1,-,-,TRBJ1-6,TGCGCCAGCAGCTTGGGGGGGGCCTATAATTCACCCCTCCACTTT,CASSLGGAYNSPLHF
TRBV2,TRBD1,once,TRBJ1-5,TGTGCCAGCAGTGGACAGGGACAGGTAAATCAGCCCCAGCATTTT,CASSGQGQVNQPQHF
TRBV2,-,few,TRBJ1-1,TGTGCCAGCACCTCGACAGCGAACACTGAAGCTTTCTTT,CASTSTANTEAFF
TRBV10-3,-,-,TRBJ1-4,TGTGCCATCAGTGAGTCACGCTTCACCAGGGCCATAACTAATGAAAAACTGTTTTTT,CAISESRFTRAITNEKLFF
TRBV27,-,-,TRBJ2-1,TGTGCCAGCAGTTTATCCCGGGTTGCCCTCTACAATGAGCAGTTCTTC,CASSLSRVALYNEQFF
TRBV21-1,-,-,TRBJ2-7,TGTGCCAGCACCCTTCCGACCCCAGGGGGATCCTACGAGCAGTACTTC,CASTLPTPGGSYEQYF
TRBV5-4,-,-,TRBJ1-2,TGTGCCAGCAGCCGAACTGGTGGCGGTGGCTACACCTTC,CASSRTGGGGYTF
TRBV2,TRBD1,-,TRBJ1-4,TGTGCCAGCCACAGGGGAACTAATGAAAAACTGTTTTTT,CASHRGTNEKLFF
TRBV6-4,TRBD1,-,TRBJ2-6,TGTGCCAGCAGTGACTCGACAGGGTCTGGGGCCAACGTCCTGACTTTC,CASSDSTGSGANVLTF
TRBV27,TRBD2,once,TRBJ2-5,TGTGCCAGCAGCGGCCACCGGACTAGCGCGGATGTAACCCAGTACTTC,CASSGHRTSADVTQYF
TRBV21-1,-,-,TRBJ2-2,TGTGCCAGCAGGTTATTCTTGACCGGGGAGCTGTTTTTT,CASRLFLTGELFF
TRBV6-5,-,-,TRBJ1-5,TGTGCCAGCAGTGAAGTCGGTAGTACCCAGCATTTT,CASSEVGSTQHF
TRBV7-9,TRBD2,-,TRBJ2-5,TGTTCCAGCACCTCTGTCCAGGGCGGGGGGTTTGAGACCCAGTACTTC,CSSTSVQGGGFETQYF
TRBV10-3,TRBD1,-,TRBJ1-3,TGTGCCATCAGTAGGACAGGGACCATAAACACCATATATTTT,CAISRTGTINTIYF
TRBV5-4,-,-,TRBJ2-6,TGTGCCAGCAGCCCTTTACAGGATCCTTCTGGGGCCAACGTCCTGACTTTC,CASSPLQDPSGANVLTF
TRBV7-3,TRBD1,-,TRBJ1-1,TGTGCCAGCAGCCCATCCTACAGGGGAAGTGAAGCTTTCTTT,CASSPSYRGSEAFF
TRBV19,-,-,TRBJ2-5,TGTGCCAGTAGTATAGGGGCGGGGTTCGGAGAGACCCAGTACTTC,CASSIGAGFGETQYF
TRBV9,TRBD2,-,TRBJ2-5,TGTGCCAGCAGCGTGAGCAGACTAGCGGGGGGCCAAGAGACCCAGTACTTC,CASSVSRLAGGQETQYF
TRBV6-6,TRBD1,-,TRBJ1-2,TGTGCCAGCAGTTTGGACAGGCCTTACTATGGCTACACCTTC,CASSLDRPYYGYTF
TRBV7-9,-,-,TRBJ1-1,TGTGCCAGCAGCTTATCACAGCCGAACACTGAAGCTTTCTTT,CASSLSQPNTEAFF
TRBV27,-,-,TRBJ2-2,TGTGCCAGCAGCCTAGGGGTAGGGGCCGACGGGGAGCTGTTTTTT,CASSLGVGADGELFF
TRBV19,-,-,TRBJ1-3,TGTGCCAGTAGTATAGTGGCAGGCGCGTACTCTGGAAACACCATATATTTT,CASSIVAGAYSGNTIYF
TRBV5-1,-,-,TRBJ1-1,TGCGCCAGCAGCTTGCGCAGGGCAAACACTGAAGCTTTCTTT,CASSLRRANTEAFF
TRBV19,-,few,TRBJ1-5,TGTGCCAGTAGACAGGGACACGGCAATAGCAATCAGCCCCAGCATTTT,CASRQGHGNSNQPQHF
TRBV5-5,-,-,TRBJ1-4,TGTGCCAGCAGCCTAGGGACTGGGGGGACAAAACTGTTTTTT,CASSLGTGGTKLFF
TRBV12-5,-,-,TRBJ1-5,TGTGCTAGTGGTTTGACAGCTAATCAGCCCCAGCATTTT,CASGLTANQPQHF
TRBV14,-,few,TRBJ2-5,TGTGCCAGCAGCCAAGGAATCCAGGGCCCATATTTCCAAGAGACCCAGTACTTC,CASSQGIQGPYFQETQYF
TRBV18,-,-,TRBJ1-1,TGTGCCAGCTCACCACCGTCGCTTCAGACTGAAGCTTTCTTT,CASSPPSLQTEAFF
TRBV7-9,-,-,TRBJ2-1,TGTGCCAGCAGCTTAGAAAAAGACAGCCTATCCTACAATGAGCAGTTCTTC,CASSLEKDSLSYNEQFF
TRBV5-1,-,-,TRBJ1-4,TGCGCTTCGAGGGCAGGGGCTAATGAAAAACTGTTTTTT,CASRAGANEKLFF